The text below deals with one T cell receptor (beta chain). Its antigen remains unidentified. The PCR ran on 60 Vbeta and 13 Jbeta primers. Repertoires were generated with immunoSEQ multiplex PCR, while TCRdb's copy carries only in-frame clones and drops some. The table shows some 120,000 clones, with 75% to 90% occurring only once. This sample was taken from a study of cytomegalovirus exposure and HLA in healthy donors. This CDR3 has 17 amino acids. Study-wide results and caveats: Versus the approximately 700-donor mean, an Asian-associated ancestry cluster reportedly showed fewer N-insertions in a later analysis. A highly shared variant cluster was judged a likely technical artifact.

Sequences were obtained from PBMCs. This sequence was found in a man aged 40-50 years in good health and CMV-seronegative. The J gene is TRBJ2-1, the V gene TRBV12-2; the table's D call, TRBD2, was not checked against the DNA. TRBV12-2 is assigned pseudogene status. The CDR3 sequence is CASRLPHLAGPSNEQFF. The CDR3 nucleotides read TGTGCAAGTCGCTTACCGCATCTAGCGGGACCCTCGAATGAGCAGTTCTTC.